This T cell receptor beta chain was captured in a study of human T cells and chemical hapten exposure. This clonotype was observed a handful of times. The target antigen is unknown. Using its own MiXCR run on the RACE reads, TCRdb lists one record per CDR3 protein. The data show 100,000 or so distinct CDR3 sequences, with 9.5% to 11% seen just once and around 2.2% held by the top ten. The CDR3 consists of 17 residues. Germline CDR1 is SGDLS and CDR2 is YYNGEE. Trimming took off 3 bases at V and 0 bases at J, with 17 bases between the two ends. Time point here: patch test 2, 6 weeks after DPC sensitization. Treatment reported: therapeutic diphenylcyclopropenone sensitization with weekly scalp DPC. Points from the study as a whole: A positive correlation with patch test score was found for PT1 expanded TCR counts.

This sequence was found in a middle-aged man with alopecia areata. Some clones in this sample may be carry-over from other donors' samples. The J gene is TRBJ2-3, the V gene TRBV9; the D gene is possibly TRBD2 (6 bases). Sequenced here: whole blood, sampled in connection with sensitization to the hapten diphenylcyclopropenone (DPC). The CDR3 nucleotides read TGTGCCAGCAGCGGGGGTCCGGCGGGGAGAAGCACAGATACGCAGTATTTT. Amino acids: CASSGGPAGRSTDTQYF.